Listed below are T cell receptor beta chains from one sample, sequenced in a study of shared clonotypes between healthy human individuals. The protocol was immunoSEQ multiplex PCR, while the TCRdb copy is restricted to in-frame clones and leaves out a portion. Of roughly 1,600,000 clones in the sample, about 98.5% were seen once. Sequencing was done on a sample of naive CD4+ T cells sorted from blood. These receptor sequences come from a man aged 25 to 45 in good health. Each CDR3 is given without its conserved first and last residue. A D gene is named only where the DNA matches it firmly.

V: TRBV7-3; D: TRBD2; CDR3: ASSLGTSSYNEQF
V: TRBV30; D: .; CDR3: AWSASKQF
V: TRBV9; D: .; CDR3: ASSVASTALNTEAF
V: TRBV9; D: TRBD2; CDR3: ASSVAGGHIQY
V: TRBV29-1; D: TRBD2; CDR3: SVLGTSGRGTDTQY
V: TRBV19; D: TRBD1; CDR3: ASSTTGTGNEQY
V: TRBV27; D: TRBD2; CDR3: ASRGLGGYEQY
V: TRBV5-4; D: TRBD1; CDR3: ASSPHPGGGMNTEAF
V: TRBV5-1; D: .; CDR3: ASSRPDSTDTQY
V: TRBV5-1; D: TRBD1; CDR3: ASSIQGAVTEAF
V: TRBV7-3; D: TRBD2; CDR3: ASSYPGTRPF
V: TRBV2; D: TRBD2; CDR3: ASMVERERTDTQY
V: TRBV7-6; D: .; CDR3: ASSRGNTIY
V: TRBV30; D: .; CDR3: AWSARITDTQY
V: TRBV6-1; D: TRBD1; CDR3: ASRTGFSNQPQH
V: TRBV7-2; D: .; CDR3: ASSFDLSHGNTIY
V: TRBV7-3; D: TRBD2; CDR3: ASSSGLAGGSQETQY
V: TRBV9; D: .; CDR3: ASSVSFLGSGANVLT
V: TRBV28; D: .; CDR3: ASRGHQNTEAF
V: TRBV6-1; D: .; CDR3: ASSAHGSNYGYT
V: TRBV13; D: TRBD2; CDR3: ASRYAGTSYHNEQF
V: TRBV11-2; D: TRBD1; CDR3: ASSSYRGSGNTIY
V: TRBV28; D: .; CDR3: ASSFSVSDKNIQY
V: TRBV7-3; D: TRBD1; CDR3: ASSLQGPDTQY
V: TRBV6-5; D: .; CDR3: ASSYSEYGYEQY
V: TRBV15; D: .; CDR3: ATSREIILKGTYEQY
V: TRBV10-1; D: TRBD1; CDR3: ASTDRGTGELF
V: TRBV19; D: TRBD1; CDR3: ASSDRGPEAF
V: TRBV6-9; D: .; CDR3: ASSELPGQSYEQY
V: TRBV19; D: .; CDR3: ASSIGTAGENIQY
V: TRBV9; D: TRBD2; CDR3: ASSVGASGSGDTQY
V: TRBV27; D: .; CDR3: ASSLKSGSSYEQY
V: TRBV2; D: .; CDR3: ASSELFDEQY
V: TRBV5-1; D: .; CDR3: ASSADGGSYEQY
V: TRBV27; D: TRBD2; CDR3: ASSRTSGRYYEQY
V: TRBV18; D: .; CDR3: ASSPRPGLGGGYEQY
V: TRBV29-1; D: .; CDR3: SVGYGYT
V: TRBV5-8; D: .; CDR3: ASSLFATVNEQF
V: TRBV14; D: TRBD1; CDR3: ASSQDPRGYGYGYT
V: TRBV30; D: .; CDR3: AWGDSAYEQY
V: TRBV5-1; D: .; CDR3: ASSYGKDYNEQF
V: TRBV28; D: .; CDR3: ASSFVGYQQETQY
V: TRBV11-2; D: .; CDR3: ASSPGATNEKLF
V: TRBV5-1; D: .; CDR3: ASSLDRESGELF
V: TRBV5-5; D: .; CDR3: ASSQQSQVNYGYT